The 21 T cell receptor beta chains below were found in one sample sequenced in a study of T cells in Graves' hyperthyroidism and ophthalmopathy. Amplified TCR beta CDR3 regions came from RNA transcripts. First-round RT-PCR targeting the TCR CDR3 was performed with the HTBI primer set. MiXCR, run by TCRdb on the multiplex PCR reads, gives a single entry per CDR3 protein. The sample shows about 590,000 distinct CDR3 sequences, approximately 15% of them seen only once. Sequenced sample: blood. The receptor set was obtained from a woman between 18 and 30 years old with Graves' ophthalmopathy.

This clonotype was detected many times. The rearrangement links TRBV7-9 to TRBJ1-5; D might be TRBD1 (6 bases). V lost 4 bases and J 5 bases, leaving 18 bases between the germline ends. This CDR3 has 16 amino acids. In germline, CDR1 is SEHNR, CDR2 FQNEAQ (reference sequence). CDR3 in DNA: TGTGCCAGCAGCTCGACCAGGGGAAGGGGACATCAGCCCCAGCATTTT. Its translation is CASSSTRGRGHQPQHF.

This clonotype has more than one count but fewer than ten. The V and J genes are TRBV4-1 and TRBJ2-1; 10 positions agree with TRBD2. The CDR3 is 19 residues long. V shed 2 bases, J shed 4 bases, and the junction held 14 bases outside the gene matches. The germline V gene encodes CDR1 MGHRA and CDR2 YSYEKL. The CDR3 loop reads CASSQTTLDTSGIYNEQFF. The CDR3 DNA reads TGCGCCAGCAGCCAAACGACTCTAGATACTAGCGGGATTTACAATGAGCAGTTCTTC.

This clonotype was found a few times. The chain carries TRBV20-1 and TRBJ1-5; no clear D gene. Germline V CDR1 and CDR2: DFQATT, SNEGSKA (reference sequence). CDR3 size: 13 residues. V gave up 5 bases and J gave up 2 bases, with 10 bases separating them. CDR3 in DNA: TGCAGTGCTGGGTCTTGGGGCAATCAGCCCCAGCATTTT. Residues: CSAGSWGNQPQHF.

V gene TRBV20-1 combines with J gene TRBJ2-7, with D possibly TRBD2 on 5 matching bases. Germline lookup yields CDR1 DFQATT and CDR2 SNEGSKA (reference sequence). This CDR3 has 12 amino acids. V lost 7 bases and J 0 bases, leaving 10 bases between the germline ends. This CDR3 reads CSVDGSSYEQYF. The CDR3 DNA sequence: TGCAGTGTGGATGGGAGCTCCTACGAGCAGTACTTC.

This clonotype was seen ten or more times. The gene calls are TRBV5-5 and TRBJ2-3; no clear D. Germline CDR1 reads SGHKS; CDR2 reads YYEKEE (reference sequence). V shed 0 bases and J shed 3 bases, with 11 bases lying between them. The CDR3 runs 15 residues. CDR3 coding DNA: TGTGCCAGCAGCTTGGGCCTGGAGTTTACAGATACGCAGTATTTT. Its translation: CASSLGLEFTDTQYF. Full variable domain (remainder filled in from reference TRBV5-5 and TRBJ2-3): DAGVTQSPTHLIKTRGQQVTLRCSPISGHKSVSWYQQVLGQGPQFIFQYYEKEERGRGNFPDRFSARQFPNYSSELNVNALLLGDSALYLCASSLGLEFTDTQYFGPGTRLTVL.

V and J are TRBV10-3 and TRBJ2-3; 9 nucleotides line up with TRBD2. Per germline, CDR1 ENHRY and CDR2 SYGVKD. V trimming: 10 bases; J trimming: 1 base; junction bases outside the gene matches: 9. This CDR3 region has 15 residues. CDR3: CATTVAGAGTDTQYF. CDR3 nucleotides: TGTGCCACCACCGTAGCGGGAGCGGGCACAGATACGCAGTATTTT.

This clonotype was detected many times. The CDR3 is CASSAGQGVTEAFF. In DNA, the CDR3 is TGTGCCAGCAGCGCGGGGCAGGGAGTCACTGAAGCTTTCTTT. The V and J genes are TRBV12-3 or TRBV12-4 and TRBJ1-1; TRBD1 might be the D (5 bases). The CDR3 is 14 residues long. Between the trimmed V and J ends, which lost 6 bases and 4 bases, there was a span of 15 bases.

This clonotype was counted ten times or more. This sequence joins TRBV27 and TRBJ2-7, with D hard to call. In germline, CDR1 is MNHEY, CDR2 SMNVEV (reference sequence). Trimming removed 10 bases from V and 5 bases from J, with 21 bases in between. The CDR3 loop spans 14 amino acids. The CDR3 region is CATQLLPGDNEQYF. The DNA for the CDR3 is TGTGCCACCCAACTTCTCCCGGGCGATAACGAGCAGTACTTC.

The rearrangement joins TRBV10-1 to TRBJ1-5; a possible D gene is TRBD1 (5 bases). The CDR3 runs to 15 residues. Trimming took 6 bases from V and 3 from J, leaving 15 bases between them. Germline V gives CDR1 WNHNN, CDR2 SYGVQD (reference sequence). CDR3 nucleotides: TGCGCCAGCAGAACAGAGGGGCCGCTCAATCAGCCCCAGCATTTT. Translation gives CASRTEGPLNQPQHF.

This clonotype was recorded at least ten times. The chain uses TRBV6-1 and TRBJ2-7; 9 bases line up with TRBD1. Germline lookup yields CDR1 MNHNS and CDR2 SASEGT. CDR3 length: 14 residues. With V trimmed by 7 bases and J by 5 bases, 9 bases remained unmatched. CDR3 in amino acids: CASTEPGQGNEQYF. Here the CDR3 DNA reads TGTGCCAGCACCGAACCGGGACAGGGAAACGAGCAGTACTTC.

Notes on this clonotype: The junction departs from germline at one end; a sequencing error may be responsible. This chain joins TRBV12-3 or TRBV12-4 and TRBJ2-5; 7 bases fit TRBD2. The CDR3 is 14 residues long. The CDR3 protein is CASSIAGAGGTQYF. The DNA for the CDR3 is TGTGCCAGCAGTATAGCGGGTGCTGGAGGGACCCAGTACTTC.

The chain joins TRBV19 to TRBJ2-1; 8 bases line up with TRBD2. The germline gives CDR1 LNHDA, CDR2 SQIVND (reference sequence). The V and J ends lost 3 bases and 5 bases, in that order; junction bases with no gene match: 6. CDR3 length: 15 residues. Here the CDR3 reads CASSIGAGAHNEQFF. For the CDR3, the DNA is TGTGCCAGTAGTATCGGAGCGGGAGCCCACAATGAGCAGTTCTTC.

This clonotype was counted at least ten times. The genes are TRBV19 and TRBJ2-7, with TRBD1 identical over 9 bases. The V gene's germline CDR1 is LNHDA and CDR2 SQIVND (reference sequence). The CDR3 length is 15 residues. V lost 3 bases to trimming and J lost 3 bases; unmatched junction nucleotides: 6. This CDR3 reads CASSIGTGKSYEQYF. The CDR3 DNA is TGTGCCAGTAGTATCGGGACAGGGAAAAGCTACGAGCAGTACTTC.

This clonotype was seen repeatedly, ten times or more. The CDR3 region is CASSSTGNSPLHF. CDR3 nucleotides: TGTGCCAGCAGTTCTACAGGGAATTCACCCCTCCACTTT. The chain employs TRBV6-1 and TRBJ1-6, with D perhaps TRBD1 (6 bases). The germline V gene has CDR1 MNHNS and CDR2 SASEGT. The V and J ends lost 5 bases and 7 bases respectively, with 9 bases between them. The CDR3 totals 13 residues.

V is TRBV20-1 and J is TRBJ2-3; 12 bases fit TRBD2. The CDR3 is 17 amino acids. With 2 bases clipped from V and 2 bases from J, the junction kept 8 bases outside the gene matches. Germline V gives CDR1 DFQATT, CDR2 SNEGSKA (reference sequence). In nucleotides, the CDR3 is TGCAGTGCTAGAACCCTAGCGGGAGGGCCTTACACAGATACGCAGTATTTT. This encodes CSARTLAGGPYTDTQYF.

The chain recombines TRBV7-9 with TRBJ1-1; D unclear. Germline values: CDR1 SEHNR, CDR2 FQNEAQ (reference sequence). Trimming stripped 1 base from V and 0 bases from J, with 15 bases between. This CDR3 has 17 amino acids. CDR3 coding DNA: TGTGCCAGCAGCTTAGGGTCGGGAGACACTTTGAACACTGAAGCTTTCTTT. This encodes CASSLGSGDTLNTEAFF.

This clonotype was found a few times. The conserved phenylalanine or tryptophan is not found at the CDR3 terminus, so this likely reflects a read error. The rearrangement uses TRBV29-1 and TRBJ1-1; the D is unclear. V was pared by 3 bases and J by 4 bases, with 18 bases between. The germline gives CDR1 SQVTM, CDR2 ANQGSEA. The CDR3 covers 15 residues. CDR3 bases: TGCAGCGTTGACGGTTTGGGGTTGGGGTCCACTGAAGCTTTCCTT. This sequence encodes CSVDGLGLGSTEAFL.

This clonotype was seen ten or more times. The rearrangement joins TRBV12-3 or TRBV12-4 to TRBJ2-1; TRBD2 matches at 13 bases. The CDR3 has 18 amino acids. Trimming at V came to 6 bases and at J to 3 bases, leaving 11 bases not matched to a gene. The CDR3 is CASRGTSGISNYYNEQFF. The CDR3 bases are TGTGCCAGCAGGGGGACTAGCGGGATTAGTAATTACTACAATGAGCAGTTCTTC.

The chain has TRBV7-2 and TRBJ2-7; the D call may be TRBD1 or TRBD2 (5 bases each). The germline V and J ends were trimmed by 1 base and 3 bases, with 16 bases remaining between them. Germline CDR1 reads SGHTA; CDR2 reads FQGNSA. The CDR3 runs to 16 residues. In DNA form, the CDR3 reads TGTGCCAGCAGCTTAGGGGGACCAGAATTCTACTACGAGCAGTACTTC. This encodes CASSLGGPEFYYEQYF.

This clonotype was observed many times. This sequence joins TRBV28 and TRBJ2-2, with 8 bases fitting TRBD2. CDR1 is MDHEN and CDR2 is SYDVKM in the germline V gene. This CDR3 has 16 amino acids. The trim removed 5 bases at V and 0 bases at J, leaving 5 bases unmatched. The CDR3 loop is CASSEISGANTGELFF. The DNA for the CDR3 is TGTGCCAGCAGTGAAATTAGCGGGGCGAACACCGGGGAGCTGTTTTTT.

There are many counts of this clonotype. The chain joins TRBV6-1 to TRBJ2-7; D assignment may be TRBD1 or TRBD2 (5 bases each). The CDR3 runs 16 residues. The germline V and J ends were trimmed by 5 bases and 0 bases, with 17 bases remaining between them. Germline assignment: CDR1 MNHNS and CDR2 SASEGT. Written as DNA, the CDR3 is TGTGCCAGCAGTTACGGGTCCGGGGCCTCCTCCTACGAGCAGTACTTC. It specifies CASSYGSGASSYEQYF.